A single T cell receptor (beta chain) is shown here with its context. Its target antigen remains unknown. No base-level quality is on record; no much larger clone is a single base apart. This specimen comes from a study of blood T cell repertoires in COVID-19 (dated by TCRdb to 2020 to 2021). For context, the study as a whole: Samples covering the acute and convalescent phases of COVID-19 were provided by collaborators in the United States, Italy and Spain. The prospective study material was composed of cDNA or gDNA derived from T cells, B-cell-depleted T cells, or PBMCs. Subjects who had been exposed to COVID-19, were actively infected with it, or had recovered from it provided the deeply sampled blood TCRbeta repertoires that made up the dataset. The repertoires were made available in a free public database intended to serve as a resource for research on the immune response to SARS-CoV-2. The samples were drawn from the first 160 participants of the ongoing ImmuneRACE study and from 950 to 1,500 subjects provided by 6 global collaborators. The sample metadata nearly always contained a de-identified subject ID, COVID-19 status, age in years and sex. Where available, HLA class I and class II types were obtained from metadata supplied by the sample provider rather than from assay-based typing. The investigation overall reported the following: The amount of clinical and demographic metadata varied by source and participant and was provided uncurated.

The germline ends are 10 bases apart after V is trimmed by 0 bases and J by 5 bases. CDR1 and CDR2 are drawn from the germline V gene (reference sequence): MNHNY, SVGAGI. CDR3 length: 14 amino acids, cysteine to phenylalanine. Only the CDR3 DNA is retained, 42 bases long and in frame from the first base. The collaborating institutions used their own protocols to collect whole blood in K2EDTA tubes. For TCRbeta analysis, collaborator samples were shipped as frozen whole blood, as isolated PBMCs, or as DNA extracted from either sample type. The immunoSEQ Assay, a bias-controlled multiplex PCR, was used to amplify TCRbeta CDR3 regions from genomic DNA. In the original analysis: Nucleated cell counts per sample were estimated from amplification of reference gene primers within the assay. To quantify the absolute abundance of each unique TCRbeta CDR3 rearrangement, sequence reads were collapsed and filtered. For each sample, productive Simpson clonality was calculated as the square root of Simpson's diversity index across productive rearrangements. What TCRdb holds here is the immuneACCESS table cut down to in-frame rearrangements. Part of the clones is not present; checked against another copy, under half of the missing clones reflect an unresolved V gene, and the others are unexplained. V and J calls and clone size are given by that table; D and trimming were obtained from the DNA. Within this sample are about 60,000 clones, with about four fifths of them counted one time only. About 25% of the sample belongs to the ten largest clones.

This receptor was identified in a human donor in a cohort sampled during active COVID-19. Sequencing was carried out using peripheral blood. The rearrangement combines TRBV6-6 with TRBJ1-2; the D region possibly corresponds to TRBD1 (6 bases align). This receptor carries the CDR3 CASSYSTGEYGYTF. Here is the DNA: TGTGCCAGCAGTTACTCGACAGGCGAATATGGCTACACCTTC.